Each of the 5 T cell receptor beta chains below was sequenced from the same sample in a study of shared clonotypes between healthy human individuals. The table came from immunoSEQ multiplex PCR; TCRdb's copy has only in-frame clones and leaves some out. Found here are about 1.1 million clones, around three quarters of them singletons; the top ten hold almost 0.9%. Sequencing was done on a sample of memory CD4+ T cells from PBMCs. Stated subset: CD45RA-negative fraction. The receptors derive from a man between 18 and 35 years old in good health. Some clones in this sample may be carry-over from other donors' samples.

V gene TRBV27 combines with J gene TRBJ1-1, with D tentatively TRBD1 (5 bases). This CDR3 is built from 19 residues. Germline lookup yields CDR1 MNHEY and CDR2 SMNVEV (reference sequence). V was pared by 3 bases and J by 4 bases, with 27 bases between. CDR3 loop: CASSLTLRHHLPRGTEAFF. CDR3 sequence (DNA): TGTGCCAGCAGTTTGACTCTCCGCCACCACCTTCCTAGGGGCACTGAAGCTTTCTTT.

This chain links TRBV7-2 with TRBJ1-5; D is unresolved. This CDR3 region has 16 residues. The V and J ends lost 7 bases and 0 bases respectively, with 16 bases between them. Germline V CDR1 and CDR2: SGHTA, FQGNSA. The CDR3 coding sequence is TGTGCCAGCACTCATTTCGCGGGATATAGCAATCAGCCCCAGCATTTT. Translating gives CASTHFAGYSNQPQHF.

This clone was detected once. This rearrangement joins TRBV11-2 to TRBJ1-4; perhaps TRBD1 as D (5 bases). CDR1 is SGHAT and CDR2 is FQNNGV in the germline V gene. V dropped 5 bases and J dropped 5 bases, with 15 bases sitting between them. This CDR3 comprises 15 residues. The CDR3 loop is CASSIGHTPNEKLFF. As DNA, the CDR3 is TGTGCCAGCAGCATAGGACACACCCCCAATGAAAAACTGTTTTTT.

The rearrangement uses TRBV7-8 and TRBJ1-2; no clear D gene. The CDR3 spans 15 residues. Trimming pared 2 bases from V and 8 bases from J, leaving 18 bases between. Per the germline V gene, CDR1 is SGHVS and CDR2 is FQNEAQ. CDR3 region: CASSLSRREFNGYTF. CDR3 nucleotides: TGTGCCAGCAGCTTAAGTCGAAGGGAGTTTAACGGCTACACCTTC.

This clone has only a few counts. The chain links TRBV5-6 to TRBJ1-2; the D gene is possibly TRBD1 (6 bases). Germline V gene sequence: CDR1 SGHDT, CDR2 YYEEEE. The CDR3 has 12 residues. V was pared by 3 bases and J by 8 bases, with 11 bases between. This chain's CDR3 is CASSSTGTGYTF. CDR3 DNA: TGTGCCAGCAGCTCCACAGGGACCGGCTACACCTTC.